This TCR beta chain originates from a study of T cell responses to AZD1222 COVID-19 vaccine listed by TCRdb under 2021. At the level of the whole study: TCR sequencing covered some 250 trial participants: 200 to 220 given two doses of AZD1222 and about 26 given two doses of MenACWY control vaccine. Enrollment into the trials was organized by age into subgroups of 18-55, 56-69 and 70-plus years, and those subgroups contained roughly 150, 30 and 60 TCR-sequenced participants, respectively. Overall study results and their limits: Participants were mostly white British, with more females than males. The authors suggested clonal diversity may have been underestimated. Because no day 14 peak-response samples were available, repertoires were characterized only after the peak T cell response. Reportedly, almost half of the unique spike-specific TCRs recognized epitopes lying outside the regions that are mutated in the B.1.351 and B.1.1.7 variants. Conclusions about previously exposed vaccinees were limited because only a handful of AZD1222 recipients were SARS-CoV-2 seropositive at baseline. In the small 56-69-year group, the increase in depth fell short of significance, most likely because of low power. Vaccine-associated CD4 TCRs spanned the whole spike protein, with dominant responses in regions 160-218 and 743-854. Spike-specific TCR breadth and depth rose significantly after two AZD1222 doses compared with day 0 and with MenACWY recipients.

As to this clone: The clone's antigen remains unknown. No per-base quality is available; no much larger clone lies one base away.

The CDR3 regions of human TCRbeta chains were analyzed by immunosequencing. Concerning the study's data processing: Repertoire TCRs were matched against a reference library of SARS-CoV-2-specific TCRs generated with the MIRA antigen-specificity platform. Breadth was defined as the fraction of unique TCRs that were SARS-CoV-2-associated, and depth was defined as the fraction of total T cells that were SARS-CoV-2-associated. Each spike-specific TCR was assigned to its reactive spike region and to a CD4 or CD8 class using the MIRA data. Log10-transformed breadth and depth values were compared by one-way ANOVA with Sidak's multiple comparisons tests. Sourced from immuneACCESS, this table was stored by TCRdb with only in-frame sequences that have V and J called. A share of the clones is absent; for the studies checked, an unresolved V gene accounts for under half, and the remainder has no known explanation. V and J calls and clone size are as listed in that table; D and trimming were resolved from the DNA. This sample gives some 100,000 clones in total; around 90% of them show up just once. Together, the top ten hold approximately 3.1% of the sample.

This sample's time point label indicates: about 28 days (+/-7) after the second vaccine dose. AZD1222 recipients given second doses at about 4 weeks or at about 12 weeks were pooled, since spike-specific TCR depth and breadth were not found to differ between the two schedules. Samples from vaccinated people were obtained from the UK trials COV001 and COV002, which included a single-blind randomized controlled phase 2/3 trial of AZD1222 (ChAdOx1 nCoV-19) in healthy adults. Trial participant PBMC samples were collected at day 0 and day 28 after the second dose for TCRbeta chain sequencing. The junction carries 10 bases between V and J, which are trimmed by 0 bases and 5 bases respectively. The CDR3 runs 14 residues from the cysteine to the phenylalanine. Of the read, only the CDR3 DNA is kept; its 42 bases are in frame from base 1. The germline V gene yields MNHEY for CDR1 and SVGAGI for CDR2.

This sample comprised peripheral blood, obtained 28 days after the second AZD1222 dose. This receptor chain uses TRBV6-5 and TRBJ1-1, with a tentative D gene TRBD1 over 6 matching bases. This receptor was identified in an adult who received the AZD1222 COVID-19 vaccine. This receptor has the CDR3 CASSYSGQRTEAFF. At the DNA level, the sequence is TGTGCCAGCAGTTACTCGGGACAAAGGACTGAAGCTTTCTTT.